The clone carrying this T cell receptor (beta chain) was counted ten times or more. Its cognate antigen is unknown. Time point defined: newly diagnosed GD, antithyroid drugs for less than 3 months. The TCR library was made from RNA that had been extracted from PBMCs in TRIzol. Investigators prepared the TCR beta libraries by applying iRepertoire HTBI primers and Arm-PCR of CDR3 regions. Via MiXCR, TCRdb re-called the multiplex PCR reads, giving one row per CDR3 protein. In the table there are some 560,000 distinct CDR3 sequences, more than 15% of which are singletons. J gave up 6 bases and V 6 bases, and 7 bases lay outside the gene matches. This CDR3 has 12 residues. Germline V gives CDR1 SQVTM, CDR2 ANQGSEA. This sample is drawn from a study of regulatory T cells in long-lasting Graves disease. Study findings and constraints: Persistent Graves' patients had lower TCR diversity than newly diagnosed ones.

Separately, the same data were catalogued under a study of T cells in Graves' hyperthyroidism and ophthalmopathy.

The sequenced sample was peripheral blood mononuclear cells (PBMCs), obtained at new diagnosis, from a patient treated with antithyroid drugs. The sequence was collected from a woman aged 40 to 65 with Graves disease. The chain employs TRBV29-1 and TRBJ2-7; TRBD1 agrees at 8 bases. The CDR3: CSVWTGISEQYF. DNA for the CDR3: TGCAGCGTCTGGACAGGGATAAGCGAGCAGTACTTC.